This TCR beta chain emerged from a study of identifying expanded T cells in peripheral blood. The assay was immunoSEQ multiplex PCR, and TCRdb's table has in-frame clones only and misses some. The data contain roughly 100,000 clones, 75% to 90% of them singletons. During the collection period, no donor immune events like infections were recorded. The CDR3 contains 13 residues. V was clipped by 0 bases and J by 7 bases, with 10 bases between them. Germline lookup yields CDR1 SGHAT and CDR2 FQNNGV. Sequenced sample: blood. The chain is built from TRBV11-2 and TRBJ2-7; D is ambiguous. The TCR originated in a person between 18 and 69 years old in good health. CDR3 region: CASSLEGPREQYF. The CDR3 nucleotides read TGTGCCAGCAGCTTAGAGGGCCCTCGGGAGCAGTACTTC.